This T cell receptor (beta chain) comes out of a study of cytomegalovirus exposure and HLA in healthy donors. Overall study findings and caveats: In a later analysis, compared with equally common non-associated chains, HLA-associated beta chains were more expanded.

This clone was counted a few times. Its antigen is unknown. PCR amplification relied on 60 Vbeta primers (plus 13 Jbeta primers). Generated by immunoSEQ multiplex PCR, the TCRdb table keeps only in-frame clones and is missing some. The data show around 90,000 clones, 75% to 85% seen once. Per the germline V gene, CDR1 is SEHNR and CDR2 is FQNEAQ (reference sequence). The trim removed 3 bases at V and 3 bases at J, leaving 4 bases unmatched. The CDR3 consists of 15 residues. The sequence was collected from a male donor in good health and CMV-seropositive. Specimen: PBMCs. The J gene is TRBJ2-1, the V gene TRBV7-9, with 8 positions matching TRBD1. The CDR3 coding sequence is TGTGCCAGCAGCTTTGACAGGGGCAACTACAATGAGCAGTTCTTC. Residues: CASSFDRGNYNEQFF.